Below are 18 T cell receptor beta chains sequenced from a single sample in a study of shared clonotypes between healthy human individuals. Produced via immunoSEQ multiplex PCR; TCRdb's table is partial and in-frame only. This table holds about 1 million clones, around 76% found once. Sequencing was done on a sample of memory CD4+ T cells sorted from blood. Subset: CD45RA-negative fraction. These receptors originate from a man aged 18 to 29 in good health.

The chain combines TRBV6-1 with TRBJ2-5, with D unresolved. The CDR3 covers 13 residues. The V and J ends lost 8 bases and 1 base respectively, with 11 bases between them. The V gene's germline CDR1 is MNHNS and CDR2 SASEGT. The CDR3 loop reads CASQARFQETQYF. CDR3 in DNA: TGTGCCAGCCAGGCTAGGTTCCAAGAGACCCAGTACTTC.

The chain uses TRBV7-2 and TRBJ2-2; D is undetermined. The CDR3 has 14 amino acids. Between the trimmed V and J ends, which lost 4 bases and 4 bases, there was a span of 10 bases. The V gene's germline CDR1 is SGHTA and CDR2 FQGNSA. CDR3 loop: CASSSYWATGELFF. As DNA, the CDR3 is TGTGCCAGCAGCTCCTACTGGGCCACCGGGGAGCTGTTTTTT.

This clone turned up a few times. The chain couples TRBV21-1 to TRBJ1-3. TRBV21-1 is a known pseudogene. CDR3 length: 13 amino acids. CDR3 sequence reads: CASSKGKGNTIYF. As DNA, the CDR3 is TGTGCCAGCAGCAAAGGTAAAGGGAACACCATATATTTT.

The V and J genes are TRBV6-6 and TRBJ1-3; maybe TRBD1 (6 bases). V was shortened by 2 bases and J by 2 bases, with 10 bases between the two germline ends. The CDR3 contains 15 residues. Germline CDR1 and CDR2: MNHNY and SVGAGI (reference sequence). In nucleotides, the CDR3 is TGTGCCAGCAGTTACCAGGGGAAAGCTGGAAACACCATATATTTT. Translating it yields CASSYQGKAGNTIYF.

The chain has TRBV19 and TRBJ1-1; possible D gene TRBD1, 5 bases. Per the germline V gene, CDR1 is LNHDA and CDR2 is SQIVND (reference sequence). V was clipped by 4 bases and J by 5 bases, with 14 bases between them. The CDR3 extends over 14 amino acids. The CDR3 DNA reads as TGTGCCAGTAGTACCCTACAGGATTGGACTGAAGCTTTCTTT. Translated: CASSTLQDWTEAFF. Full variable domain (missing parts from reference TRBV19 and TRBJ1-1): DGGITQSPKYLFRKEGQNVTLSCEQNLNHDAMYWYRQDPGQGLRLIYYSQIVNDFQKGDIAEGYSVSREKKESFPLTVTSAQKNPTAFYLCASSTLQDWTEAFFGQGTRLTVV.

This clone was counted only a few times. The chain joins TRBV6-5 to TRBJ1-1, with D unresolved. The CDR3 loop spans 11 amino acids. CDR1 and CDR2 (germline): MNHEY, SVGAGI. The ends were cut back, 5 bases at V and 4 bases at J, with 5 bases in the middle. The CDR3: CASSRTTEAFF. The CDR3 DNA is TGTGCCAGCAGTAGAACCACTGAAGCTTTCTTT.

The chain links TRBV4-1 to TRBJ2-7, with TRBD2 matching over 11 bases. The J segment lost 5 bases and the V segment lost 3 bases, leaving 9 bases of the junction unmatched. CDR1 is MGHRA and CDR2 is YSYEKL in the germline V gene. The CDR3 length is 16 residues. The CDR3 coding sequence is TGCGCCAGCAGCCAGGGCATAGCGGGAGGGCCTAACGAGCAGTACTTC. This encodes CASSQGIAGGPNEQYF.

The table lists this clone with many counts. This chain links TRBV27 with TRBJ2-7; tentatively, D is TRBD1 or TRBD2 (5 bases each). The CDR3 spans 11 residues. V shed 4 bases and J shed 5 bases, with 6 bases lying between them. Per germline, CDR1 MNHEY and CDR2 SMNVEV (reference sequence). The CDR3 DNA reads TGTGCCAGCAGTTGGGGGAACGAGCAGTACTTC. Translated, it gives CASSWGNEQYF.

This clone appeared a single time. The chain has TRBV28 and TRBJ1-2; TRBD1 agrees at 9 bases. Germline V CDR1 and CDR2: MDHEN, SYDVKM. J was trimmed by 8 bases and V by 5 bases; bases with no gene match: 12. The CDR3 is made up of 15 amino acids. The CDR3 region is CASSPSLGDREGYTF. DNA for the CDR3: TGTGCCAGCAGTCCCTCCCTAGGGGACAGGGAAGGCTACACCTTC.

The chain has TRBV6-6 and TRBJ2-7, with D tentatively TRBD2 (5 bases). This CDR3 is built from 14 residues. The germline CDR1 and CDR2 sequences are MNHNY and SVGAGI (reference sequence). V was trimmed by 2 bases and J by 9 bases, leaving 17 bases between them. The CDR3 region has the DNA TGTGCCAGCAGTTACCTCGGAGGCCTACGATGGCAGTACTTC. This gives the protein CASSYLGGLRWQYF.

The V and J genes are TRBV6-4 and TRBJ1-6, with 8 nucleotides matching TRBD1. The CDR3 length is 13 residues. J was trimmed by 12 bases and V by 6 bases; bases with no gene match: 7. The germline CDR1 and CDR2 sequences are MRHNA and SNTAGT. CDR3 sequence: CASRGTGGGPLHF. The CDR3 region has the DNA TGTGCCAGCAGGGGGACAGGTGGGGGACCCCTCCACTTT.

The CDR3 DNA is TGTGCCAGAAGCTTATCCGTTAAGTATGGGTCTCGCCTAGCCAAAAACATTCAGTACTTC. Protein: CARSLSVKYGSRLAKNIQYF. This chain joins TRBV7-5 and TRBJ2-4. TRBV7-5 is a pseudogene segment. The CDR3 runs to 20 residues.

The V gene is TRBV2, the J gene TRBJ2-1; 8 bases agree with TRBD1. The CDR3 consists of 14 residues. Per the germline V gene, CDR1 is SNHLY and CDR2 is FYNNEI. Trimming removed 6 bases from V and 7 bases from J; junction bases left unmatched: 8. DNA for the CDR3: TGTGCCAGCAGCCGGACAGGGTCCGTGAATGAGCAGTTCTTC. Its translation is CASSRTGSVNEQFF.

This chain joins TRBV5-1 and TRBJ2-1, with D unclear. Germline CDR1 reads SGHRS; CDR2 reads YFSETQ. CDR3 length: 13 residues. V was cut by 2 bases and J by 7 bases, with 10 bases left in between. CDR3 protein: CASSFQHGNEQFF. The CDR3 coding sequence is TGCGCCAGCAGCTTTCAACATGGGAATGAGCAGTTCTTC.

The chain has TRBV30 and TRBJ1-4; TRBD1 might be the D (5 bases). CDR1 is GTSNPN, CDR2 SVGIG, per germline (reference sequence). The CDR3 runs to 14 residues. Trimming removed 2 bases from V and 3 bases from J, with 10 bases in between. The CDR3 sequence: CAWSLWGANEKLFF. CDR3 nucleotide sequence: TGTGCCTGGAGTTTATGGGGGGCTAATGAAAAACTGTTTTTT.

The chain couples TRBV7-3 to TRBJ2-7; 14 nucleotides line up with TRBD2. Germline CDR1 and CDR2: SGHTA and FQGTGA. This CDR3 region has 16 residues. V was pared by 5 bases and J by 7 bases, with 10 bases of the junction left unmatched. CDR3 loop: CASSPKGLAGVEEQYF. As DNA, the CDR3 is TGTGCCAGCAGCCCCAAGGGACTAGCGGGGGTAGAGGAGCAGTACTTC.

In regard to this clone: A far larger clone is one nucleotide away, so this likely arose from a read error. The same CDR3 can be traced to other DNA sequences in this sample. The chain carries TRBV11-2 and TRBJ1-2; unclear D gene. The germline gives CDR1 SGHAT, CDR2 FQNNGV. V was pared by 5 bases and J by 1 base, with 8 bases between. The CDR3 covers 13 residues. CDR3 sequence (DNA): TGTGCCAGCAGCCCGGACCTTAACTATGGCTACACCTTC. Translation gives CASSPDLNYGYTF.

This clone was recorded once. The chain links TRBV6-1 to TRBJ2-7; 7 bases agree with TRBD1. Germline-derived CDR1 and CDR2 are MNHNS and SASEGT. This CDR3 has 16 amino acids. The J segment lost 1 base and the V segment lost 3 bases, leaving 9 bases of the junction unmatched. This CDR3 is CASSDVLDRWSYEQYF. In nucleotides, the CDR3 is TGTGCCAGCAGTGACGTTCTGGACAGGTGGTCCTACGAGCAGTACTTC.